Presented here are 9 T cell receptor beta chains from one specimen sequenced in a study of T cells in Graves' hyperthyroidism and ophthalmopathy (dated by TCRdb to the late 2010s). Libraries were prepared through multiplex PCR. TCRdb shows the sequencer as Illumina HiSeq 2000. The TCR beta CDR3 regions were amplified from RNA transcripts. For the first round of RT-PCR on the TCR CDR3, the HTBI primer set was used together with the Qiagen OneStep RT-PCR kit. TCRdb cleaned the public reads at Q25 with fastp, built clones with MiXCR and kept in-frame beta chains. For every CDR3 protein sequence, its rows merge into one entry that carries the most common genes and DNA. Recorded for this sample are some 560,000 distinct CDR3 sequences; less than 15% of them occurred a single time. Roughly 13% of the sample lies in the top ten. The sample taken for sequencing was blood. The source of these receptors is a woman in her thirties or forties with Graves' hyperthyroidism.

V usage is TRBV5-1 and J usage is TRBJ2-7, with TRBD2 matching over 9 bases. From germline, CDR1 is SGHRS and CDR2 YFSETQ. V was clipped by 2 bases and J by 3 bases; unmatched bases: 6. The CDR3 runs 15 residues. The CDR3 reads CASSFGGRGNYEQYF. The CDR3 nucleotides are TGCGCCAGCAGCTTTGGCGGGAGGGGGAACTACGAGCAGTACTTC.

This clonotype was counted between two and nine times. At one of its ends the junction is not consistent with the germline gene, which may arise from a read error. V and J are TRBV5-1 and TRBJ2-1; TRBD2 aligns across 14 bases. Germline CDR1 SGHRS, CDR2 YFSETQ. The CDR3 runs 16 residues. CDR3 sequence (DNA): TGTGCCAGCAGCTGGGTTGGGACTAGCGGGAGCCATGAGCAGTTCTTC. Translated, it gives CASSWVGTSGSHEQFF.

This clonotype was detected many times. V is TRBV6-1 and J is TRBJ2-3; 7 nucleotides match TRBD2. The CDR3 has 15 amino acids. Germline lookup yields CDR1 MNHNS and CDR2 SASEGT. V gave up 5 bases and J gave up 0 bases; unmatched junction bases: 5. The CDR3: CASSFRAGSTDTQYF. The CDR3 nucleotides are TGTGCCAGCAGTTTCCGAGCGGGGAGCACAGATACGCAGTATTTT.

Ten or more counts support this clonotype. The rearrangement joins TRBV2 to TRBJ2-7, with D hard to call. This CDR3 is built from 16 residues. Looked up from germline, CDR1 is SNHLY and CDR2 is FYNNEI. Trimming took 2 bases from V and 3 from J, leaving 17 bases between them. The chain's CDR3 is CASSEMALNRVYEQYF. The CDR3 nucleotides are TGTGCCAGCAGTGAAATGGCTTTGAATAGGGTCTACGAGCAGTACTTC.

This clonotype was observed many times. This chain joins TRBV9 and TRBJ2-7, with TRBD2 matching over 13 bases. The CDR3 totals 15 residues. Germline V gene data show CDR1 as SGDLS and CDR2 as YYNGEE. Unmatched junction bases numbered 5, after V lost 2 bases and J lost 6 bases. The CDR3 region is CASSVGTSGAGEQYF. In DNA form, the CDR3 reads TGTGCCAGCAGCGTCGGGACTAGCGGGGCTGGCGAGCAGTACTTC.

This clonotype was seen more than once but under ten times. V is TRBV9 and J is TRBJ1-1; 7 bases are a match to TRBD1. The V segment lost 4 bases and the J segment 0 bases; nucleotides outside the gene matches: 12. Looked up from germline, CDR1 is SGDLS and CDR2 is YYNGEE. CDR3 length: 17 amino acids. This chain's CDR3 is CASSYSGQPRMNTEAFF. As DNA, the CDR3 is TGTGCCAGCAGCTATTCGGGACAGCCGAGAATGAACACTGAAGCTTTCTTT.

The rearrangement uses TRBV5-5 and TRBJ1-3; no clear D. There are 15 residues in the CDR3. Trimming pared 0 bases from V and 2 bases from J, leaving 9 bases between. Germline V gene lookup returns CDR1 SGHKS and CDR2 YYEKEE (reference sequence). CDR3 DNA sequence: TGTGCCAGCAGCTTGGATTCAAGTGCTGGAAACACCATATATTTT. Protein: CASSLDSSAGNTIYF. Filled out from reference TRBV5-5 and TRBJ1-3, the complete variable domain reads DAGVTQSPTHLIKTRGQQVTLRCSPISGHKSVSWYQQVLGQGPQFIFQYYEKEERGRGNFPDRFSARQFPNYSSELNVNALLLGDSALYLCASSLDSSAGNTIYFGEGSWLTVV.

In its sample, this clonotype was seen many times. The V gene is TRBV28, the J gene TRBJ2-1; D is tentatively TRBD1 or TRBD2 (7 bases each). Trimming cost V 3 bases and J 2 bases, with 14 bases left between them. The CDR3 length is 16 residues. The germline V gene encodes CDR1 MDHEN and CDR2 SYDVKM. CDR3 residues: CASSFHSGGAYNEQFF. In nucleotides, the CDR3 is TGTGCCAGCAGTTTCCATTCAGGGGGGGCCTACAATGAGCAGTTCTTC.

This clonotype showed up many times. The rearrangement uses TRBV3-1 and TRBJ2-5; tentative D call: TRBD2 (6 bases). The CDR3 runs to 12 residues. Germline values: CDR1 LGHDT, CDR2 YNNKEL (reference sequence). With 1 base removed from V and 9 bases from J, the gap between germline ends came to 9 bases. The CDR3 region is CASSQARGSQYF. In DNA form, the CDR3 reads TGTGCCAGCAGCCAAGCCCGGGGGTCCCAGTACTTC.